What follows are 25 T cell receptor beta chains derived from one specimen sequenced in a study of yellow fever vaccine responses in identical twins. TCRdb ran MiXCR on the RT-PCR reads and lists one entry per CDR3 protein. Altogether more than 4,500 distinct CDR3 sequences are present, approximately 70% being singletons, with the ten largest covering about 4%. Sequenced here: T cells from blood (PBMCs), unsorted or a sorted subset (not recorded which), sampled before or after yellow fever vaccination (not recorded which). The receptor set was obtained from a woman aged 18 to 35 who received the yellow fever vaccine.

The V and J genes are TRBV6-1 and TRBJ2-1, with D hard to call. Per the germline V gene, CDR1 is MNHNS and CDR2 is SASEGT. With 6 bases removed from V and 3 bases from J, the gap between germline ends came to 9 bases. This CDR3 is 13 amino acids long. The CDR3 DNA is TGTGCCAGCAGCATGGACGGCTACAATGAGCAGTTCTTC. Translated, it gives CASSMDGYNEQFF.

CDR3 loop: CAISEGGTGGGQPQHF. The DNA for the CDR3 is TGTGCCATCAGTGAAGGAGGGACAGGGGGAGGACAGCCCCAGCATTTT. The chain carries TRBV10-3 and TRBJ1-5; 11 bases align to TRBD1. The J segment lost 7 bases and the V segment lost 3 bases, leaving 8 bases of the junction unmatched. Germline CDR1 and CDR2: ENHRY and SYGVKD. This CDR3 region has 16 residues.

J is TRBJ2-2 and V is TRBV5-4, with 13 nucleotides matching TRBD2. Germline V CDR1 and CDR2: SGHNT, YYREEE (reference sequence). V was clipped by 4 bases and J by 4 bases; unmatched bases: 4. CDR3 length equals 16 residues. The CDR3 spells CASSGGTSGTTGELFF. The DNA of the CDR3 is TGTGCCAGCAGCGGGGGGACTAGCGGGACCACCGGGGAGCTGTTTTTT.

This rearrangement joins TRBV7-9 to TRBJ2-5, with D unclear. The CDR3 is made up of 14 amino acids. The ends were cut back, 5 bases at V and 1 base at J, with 11 bases in the middle. Germline CDR1 and CDR2: SEHNR and FQNEAQ (reference sequence). The CDR3 reads CASSTFRFQETQYF. For the CDR3, the DNA is TGTGCCAGCAGCACATTTAGGTTCCAAGAGACCCAGTACTTC.

The genes are TRBV11-1 and TRBJ1-2, with D possibly being TRBD1 (5 bases). There are 14 residues in the CDR3. Germline V CDR1 and CDR2: SGHAT, FQDESV (reference sequence). Trimming pared 1 base from V and 7 bases from J, leaving 13 bases between. The CDR3 here is CASSLEIQRGGYTF. The DNA of the CDR3 is TGTGCCAGCAGCTTAGAAATCCAAAGGGGTGGCTACACCTTC.

This rearrangement joins TRBV11-1 to TRBJ2-7; a weak D match, TRBD2 (5 bases). CDR3 length: 15 residues. V was clipped by 5 bases and J by 2 bases, with 16 bases between them. CDR1 SGHAT and CDR2 FQDESV come from the germline V gene (reference sequence). The CDR3 is CASSLTLTGTYEQYF. Here the CDR3 DNA reads TGTGCCAGCAGCCTAACCCTGACCGGGACCTACGAGCAGTACTTC.

The table lists this clonotype with a few counts. V usage is TRBV19 and J usage is TRBJ1-1; D ambiguous. CDR1 and CDR2 (germline): LNHDA, SQIVND (reference sequence). There are 14 residues in the CDR3. V lost 4 bases, J lost 0 bases, and 9 bases lay in between. CDR3 sequence: CASSNRDMNTEAFF. The CDR3 coding sequence is TGTGCCAGTAGTAACAGAGACATGAACACTGAAGCTTTCTTT.

This clonotype appeared a few times. The chain uses TRBV27 and TRBJ2-7, with 11 positions matching TRBD2. Germline loops: CDR1 MNHEY, CDR2 SMNVEV (reference sequence). Trimming removed 5 bases from V and 7 bases from J; junction bases left unmatched: 13. The CDR3 contains 16 residues. For the CDR3, the DNA is TGTGCCAGCAGTCCGCTCCCGGGACTAGCGGAGGGGGAGCAGTACTTC. Its protein is CASSPLPGLAEGEQYF.

The chain carries TRBV19 and TRBJ1-1; D is undetermined. V was trimmed by 4 bases and J by 7 bases, leaving 10 bases between them. Germline V gene data show CDR1 as LNHDA and CDR2 as SQIVND (reference sequence). This CDR3 region has 12 residues. CDR3 coding DNA: TGTGCCAGTAGTAACGGCGCCTATGAAGCTTTCTTT. Its translation is CASSNGAYEAFF.

The genes are TRBV6-2 or TRBV6-3 and TRBJ2-1, with 13 bases identical to TRBD2. With V trimmed by 4 bases and J by 6 bases, 12 bases remained unmatched. The CDR3 length is 18 residues. Germline V gene lookup returns CDR1 MNHEY and CDR2 SVGEGT. The CDR3 reads CASSSGLAGSSRGNEQFF. The CDR3 DNA reads TGTGCCAGCAGTTCGGGACTAGCGGGGTCGAGTAGGGGCAATGAGCAGTTCTTC.

This clonotype was seen more than once but under ten times. The V and J genes are TRBV11-2 and TRBJ1-2, with D possibly TRBD1 on 5 matching bases. The V gene's germline CDR1 is SGHAT and CDR2 FQNNGV. The CDR3 length is 13 residues. Trimming stripped 6 bases from V and 8 bases from J, with 16 bases between. This chain's CDR3 is CASRVMGVGGYTF. The CDR3, as DNA: TGTGCCAGCAGAGTCATGGGGGTGGGGGGCTACACCTTC.

This clonotype has a handful of counts. This chain links TRBV20-1 with TRBJ2-7; TRBD1 matches at 9 bases. From germline, CDR1 is DFQATT and CDR2 SNEGSKA (reference sequence). This CDR3 has 16 amino acids. J gave up 2 bases and V 2 bases, and 10 bases lay outside the gene matches. CDR3 nucleotide sequence: TGCAGTGCTAGACCCCCAACCAGGGACAGGGCCTACGAGCAGTACTTC. Protein product: CSARPPTRDRAYEQYF.

V usage is TRBV4-3 and J usage is TRBJ2-7; D may be TRBD1 (5 bases). Trimming took off 3 bases at V and 3 bases at J, with 9 bases between the two ends. Germline CDR1 reads LGHNA; CDR2 reads YSLEER. This CDR3 is built from 13 residues. Here the CDR3 reads CASSHQTVYEQYF. For the CDR3, the DNA is TGCGCCAGCAGCCATCAGACAGTCTACGAGCAGTACTTC.

V and J are TRBV7-9 and TRBJ1-5; D is unclear. There are 14 residues in the CDR3. CDR1 and CDR2 (germline): SEHNR, FQNEAQ (reference sequence). Deletions cut 1 base from V and 3 bases from J, with 7 bases between. The CDR3 DNA is TGTGCCAGCAGCTTAGGGATCCCCAATCAGCCCCAGCATTTT. This encodes CASSLGIPNQPQHF.

The chain carries TRBV12-3 or TRBV12-4 and TRBJ1-1, with D possibly TRBD1 on 6 matching bases. The CDR3 has 13 residues. V gave up 6 bases and J gave up 5 bases, with 13 bases separating them. CDR3 amino acids: CASRETGSTEAFF. The CDR3 DNA reads as TGTGCCAGCAGAGAGACAGGTAGTACTGAAGCTTTCTTT.

The DNA for the CDR3 is TGTGCCAGCAGAGCGGGGGGGCCGAGCGATGAGCAGTTCTTC. Its translation: CASRAGGPSDEQFF. V and J are TRBV6-4 and TRBJ2-1; 10 nucleotides line up with TRBD2. Germline V gene lookup returns CDR1 MRHNA and CDR2 SNTAGT. The length of the CDR3 is 14 residues. The ends lost 6 bases at V and 8 bases at J; junction bases unmatched: 7.

As for this clonotype: It is unclear where the CDR3 begins or ends on the DNA, so no DNA is shown, and the CDR3 is as TCRdb lists it. This sequence joins TRBV29-1 and TRBJ2-5. CDR1 and CDR2 (germline): SQVTM, ANQGSEA. The CDR3 length equals 8 residues, ends included. This CDR3 is CSVGVGNF.

This chain links TRBV12-3 or TRBV12-4 with TRBJ2-7, with 7 bases matching TRBD1. The ends lost 3 bases at V and 2 bases at J; junction bases unmatched: 4. This CDR3 contains 14 residues. Here the CDR3 DNA reads TGTGCCAGCAGTTTTAGGGGGCCCACCTACGAGCAGTACTTC. It encodes CASSFRGPTYEQYF.

This chain joins TRBV7-2 and TRBJ2-1, with TRBD1 identical over 7 bases. After removal of 0 bases from V and 4 bases from J, the junction contained 9 bases not matched to a gene. CDR3 size: 17 residues. Germline CDR1 and CDR2: SGHTA and FQGNSA. The CDR3 nucleotides are TGTGCCAGCAGCTTAGCTGTTGAACAGGGGACATACAATGAGCAGTTCTTC. It is translated as CASSLAVEQGTYNEQFF.

The chain joins TRBV20-1 to TRBJ2-1; D not resolved. Germline V gene data show CDR1 as DFQATT and CDR2 as SNEGSKA (reference sequence). The CDR3 is 12 residues long. The ends were cut back, 6 bases at V and 5 bases at J, with 11 bases in the middle. For the CDR3, the DNA is TGCAGTGCCGAAGACAAAGACAATGAGCAGTTCTTC. Its translation: CSAEDKDNEQFF.

V usage is TRBV15 and J usage is TRBJ1-2; D is possibly TRBD1 (5 bases). Trimming shortened V by 5 bases and J by 6 bases, and 13 bases separated the two germline ends. CDR3 size: 13 residues. Germline CDR1 is LNHNV and CDR2 is YYDKDF (reference sequence). In DNA, the CDR3 is TGTGCCACCAGCGCGGGGACTAATCATGGCTACACCTTC. Protein product: CATSAGTNHGYTF.

The gene calls are TRBV11-3 and TRBJ2-1, with 10 bases that match TRBD1. The CDR3 totals 19 residues. V shed 2 bases and J 3 bases; nucleotides not matched to a gene: 13. Germline V gene lookup returns CDR1 SGHNT and CDR2 YENEEA. CDR3: CASSLRPQTGTGVYNEQFF. The DNA of the CDR3 is TGTGCCAGCAGCTTACGGCCCCAAACCGGGACAGGGGTCTACAATGAGCAGTTCTTC.

The V gene is TRBV28, the J gene TRBJ2-7; D possibly matches TRBD1 or TRBD2 (5 bases each). Germline V gene data show CDR1 as MDHEN and CDR2 as SYDVKM. Between the trimmed V and J ends, which lost 3 bases and 0 bases, there was a span of 12 bases. The CDR3 runs 15 residues. The CDR3 loop reads CASSFSLGTSYEQYF. In nucleotides, the CDR3 is TGTGCCAGCAGTTTCTCCCTCGGGACCTCCTACGAGCAGTACTTC.

CDR3 nucleotides: TGCGCCAGCAGCCAAGTAGGGTACGAGCAGTACTTC. Its protein is CASSQVGYEQYF. The chain carries TRBV4-1 and TRBJ2-7, with D hard to call. V was clipped by 1 base and J by 4 bases, with 5 bases between them. CDR1 and CDR2 (germline): MGHRA, YSYEKL. The CDR3 consists of 12 residues.

The chain joins TRBV28 to TRBJ2-3; unclear D gene. Trimming removed 4 bases at V and 2 bases at J, with 19 bases between. This CDR3 region has 17 residues. Germline CDR1 reads MDHEN; CDR2 reads SYDVKM. For the CDR3, the DNA is TGTGCCAGCAGTTCACAACCCCGAGGACGGTTCACAGATACGCAGTATTTT. Translation: CASSSQPRGRFTDTQYF.